The next 14 T cell receptor beta chains were all read from a single sample in a study of blood T cell repertoires in COVID-19 (dated by TCRdb to 2018 to 2020). Library preparation was by the immunoSEQ multiplex PCR assay. Drawn from immuneACCESS, this table holds only the in-frame rearrangements with V and J called that TCRdb kept. Clones are partly lost; checked studies trace under half to an unresolved V gene and leave the rest unexplained. Present in this sample are about 240,000 clones, 75% to 85% of which were seen just once. Roughly 8% of the sample is taken by the ten largest. The sample was peripheral blood. Receptor source: a woman older than 75 with COVID-19, enrolled during active disease.

This clone showed up just a few times. The chain joins TRBV30 to TRBJ1-6; D is perhaps TRBD1 (6 bases). Per germline, CDR1 GTSNPN and CDR2 SVGIG (reference sequence). The CDR3 is made up of 14 amino acids. Trimming left V 2 bases short and J 3 bases short, with 8 bases between. The CDR3 DNA follows: TGTGCCTGGAGTCGGACAGTCTATAATTCACCCCTCCACTTT. It encodes CAWSRTVYNSPLHF. The full variable domain, with the rest looked up from reference TRBV30 and TRBJ1-6, is SQTIHQWPATLVQPVGSPLSLECTVEGTSNPNLYWYRQAAGRGLQLLFYSVGIGQISSEVPQNLSASRPQDRQFILSSKKLLLSDSGFYLCAWSRTVYNSPLHFGNGTRLTVT.

V is TRBV6-6 and J is TRBJ2-1; no reliable D call. The CDR3 spans 13 residues. V was shortened by 1 base and J by 4 bases, with 5 bases between the two germline ends. Germline CDR1 reads MNHNY; CDR2 reads SVGAGI (reference sequence). CDR3 DNA: TGTGCCAGCAGTTACTTCGGGTACAATGAGCAGTTCTTC. Protein: CASSYFGYNEQFF.

The chain uses TRBV28 and TRBJ1-2; D is uncertain. Trimming took off 9 bases at V and 8 bases at J, with 22 bases between the two ends. There are 14 residues in the CDR3. CDR1 is MDHEN, CDR2 SYDVKM, per germline. CDR3 sequence (DNA): TGTGCCAGTGGCTCGGGATTGAGGGCGTTAGGCTACACCTTC. Translated, it gives CASGSGLRALGYTF.

The J gene is TRBJ1-1, the V gene TRBV5-1; D not resolved. Germline values: CDR1 SGHRS, CDR2 YFSETQ. The CDR3 totals 12 residues. Trimming shortened V by 2 bases and J by 6 bases, and 8 bases separated the two germline ends. CDR3 nucleotide sequence: TGCGCCAGCAGCTTTGAGGGTCCTGAAGCTTTCTTT. This sequence encodes CASSFEGPEAFF.

The rearrangement uses TRBV18 and TRBJ1-3, with 7 nucleotides matching TRBD1. Trimming removed 4 bases from V and 1 base from J; junction bases left unmatched: 7. This CDR3 has 16 residues. The germline gives CDR1 KGHSH, CDR2 LQKENI. CDR3 DNA: TGTGCCAGCTCACTGGGACAGTATGGTTCTGGAAACACCATATATTTT. It encodes CASSLGQYGSGNTIYF.

This clone was found once. The chain employs TRBV19 and TRBJ1-5, with TRBD1 as a possible D gene (6 bases). The CDR3 extends over 14 amino acids. Germline CDR1 reads LNHDA; CDR2 reads SQIVND (reference sequence). Trimming shortened V by 3 bases and J by 3 bases, and 9 bases separated the two germline ends. For the CDR3, the DNA is TGTGCCAGTAGTATCCGGACAGACAATCAGCCCCAGCATTTT. This encodes CASSIRTDNQPQHF.

The chain is built from TRBV19 and TRBJ2-1; 13 bases map to TRBD2. The germline V gene encodes CDR1 LNHDA and CDR2 SQIVND (reference sequence). V shed 6 bases, J shed 0 bases, and the junction held 5 bases outside the gene matches. This CDR3 contains 17 residues. The CDR3 region has the DNA TGTGCCAGTAGGTATCGGACTAGCGGGAGCTCCTACAATGAGCAGTTCTTC. Protein: CASRYRTSGSSYNEQFF.

The chain couples TRBV28 to TRBJ1-5, with a possible D match to TRBD1 (5 bases). Germline V gene lookup returns CDR1 MDHEN and CDR2 SYDVKM. The CDR3 runs 15 residues. V shed 3 bases and J shed 6 bases, with 15 bases lying between them. CDR3 sequence: CASSFGGLRGQPQHF. CDR3 in DNA: TGTGCCAGCAGTTTCGGGGGACTACGTGGTCAGCCCCAGCATTTT. Together with reference TRBV28 and TRBJ1-5, the CDR3 gives the full variable domain: DVKVTQSSRYLVKRTGEKVFLECVQDMDHENMFWYRQDPGLGLRLIYFSYDVKMKEKGDIPEGYSVSREKKERFSLILESASTNQTSMYLCASSFGGLRGQPQHFGDGTRLSIL.

The rearrangement uses TRBV10-3 and TRBJ2-3; 7 bases align to TRBD2. The CDR3 has 12 residues. Germline V gives CDR1 ENHRY, CDR2 SYGVKD. Trimming at V came to 9 bases and at J to 3 bases, leaving 3 bases not matched to a gene. The CDR3, as DNA: TGTGCCATAAGCGGGGTGACAGATACGCAGTATTTT. Translation: CAISGVTDTQYF.

The chain recombines TRBV7-2 with TRBJ2-1; D is unclear. Trimming pared 5 bases from V and 0 bases from J, leaving 11 bases between. The CDR3 loop spans 15 amino acids. Germline CDR1 SGHTA, CDR2 FQGNSA. The CDR3 region is CASSPHASSYNEQFF. CDR3 sequence (DNA): TGTGCCAGCAGCCCGCATGCTAGCTCCTACAATGAGCAGTTCTTC.

This chain connects TRBV30 to TRBJ1-1, with D tentatively TRBD1 (6 bases). V was shortened by 4 bases and J by 3 bases, with 12 bases between the two germline ends. The CDR3 runs to 13 residues. Germline CDR1 and CDR2: GTSNPN and SVGIG (reference sequence). Written as DNA, the CDR3 is TGTGCCTGGAACCTCGACAGGTACACTGAAGCTTTCTTT. Amino acids: CAWNLDRYTEAFF.

This clone was found once. The V call is TRBV9, the J call TRBJ2-3; D call uncertain. This CDR3 spans 15 amino acids. V lost 3 bases to trimming and J lost 1 base, with 12 bases between them. Germline V gives CDR1 SGDLS, CDR2 YYNGEE. The CDR3 DNA sequence: TGTGCCAGCAGCGCGAGAGACACGGGCACAGATACGCAGTATTTT. It codes for CASSARDTGTDTQYF. The entire variable domain, with the rest obtained from reference TRBV9 and TRBJ2-3, is as follows: DSGVTQTPKHLITATGQRVTLRCSPRSGDLSVYWYQQSLDQGLQFLIQYYNGEERAKGNILERFSAQQFPDLHSELNLSSLELGDSALYFCASSARDTGTDTQYFGPGTRLTVL.

The V and J genes are TRBV28 and TRBJ2-7; D gene ambiguous. The V gene's germline CDR1 is MDHEN and CDR2 SYDVKM. Trimming cost V 4 bases and J 3 bases, with 19 bases left between them. This CDR3 has 16 amino acids. The CDR3 region is CASSSSTASAIYEQYF. The CDR3 DNA sequence: TGTGCCAGCAGTTCCTCCACAGCATCCGCTATCTACGAGCAGTACTTC.

The V gene is TRBV5-1, the J gene TRBJ1-1; a possible D gene is TRBD1 (6 bases). The CDR3 is made up of 14 amino acids. Germline V gene data show CDR1 as SGHRS and CDR2 as YFSETQ. Between the trimmed V and J ends, which lost 7 bases and 1 base, there was a span of 14 bases. The CDR3 sequence: CASGQGFPNTEAFF. The CDR3, as DNA: TGCGCCAGCGGCCAGGGGTTTCCGAACACTGAAGCTTTCTTT.